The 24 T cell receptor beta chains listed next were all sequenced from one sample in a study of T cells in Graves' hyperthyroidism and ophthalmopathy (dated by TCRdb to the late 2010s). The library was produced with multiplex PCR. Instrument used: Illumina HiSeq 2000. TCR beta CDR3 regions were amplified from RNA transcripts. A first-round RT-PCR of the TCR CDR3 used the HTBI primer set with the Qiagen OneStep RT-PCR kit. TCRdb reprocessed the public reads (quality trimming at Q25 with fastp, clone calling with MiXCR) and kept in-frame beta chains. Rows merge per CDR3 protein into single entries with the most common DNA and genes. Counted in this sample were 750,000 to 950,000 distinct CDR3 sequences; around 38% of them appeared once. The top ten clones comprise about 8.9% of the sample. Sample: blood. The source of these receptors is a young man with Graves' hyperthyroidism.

The CDR3 region is CASCSEVSGTEAFF. CDR3 DNA sequence: TGTGCCAGCTGCTCTGAGGTCTCTGGCACTGAAGCTTTCTTT. The chain joins TRBV5-6 to TRBJ1-1; D remains unclear. There are 14 residues in the CDR3. V lost 7 bases and J lost 4, with 17 bases in between. CDR1 SGHDT and CDR2 YYEEEE come from the germline V gene. Using reference TRBV5-6 and TRBJ1-1 for the parts outside the CDR3, the full variable domain is DAGVTQSPTHLIKTRGQQVTLRCSPKSGHDTVSWYQQALGQGPQFIFQYYEEEERQRGNFPDRFSGHQFPNYSSELNVNALLLGDSALYLCASCSEVSGTEAFFGQGTRLTVV.

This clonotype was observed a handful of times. This chain's CDR3 is CSARDQGRGGYTF. In DNA form, the CDR3 reads TGCAGTGCTAGAGATCAGGGTCGAGGGGGCTACACCTTC. The V and J genes are TRBV20-1 and TRBJ1-2; D is possibly TRBD1 (5 bases). This CDR3 contains 13 residues. CDR1 is DFQATT, CDR2 SNEGSKA, per germline (reference sequence). V dropped 0 bases and J dropped 8 bases, with 13 bases sitting between them.

CDR3 loop: CASSYHRGIAFF. The CDR3 nucleotides read TGTGCCAGCAGTTACCACAGGGGGATCGCTTTCTTT. This sequence joins TRBV6-5 and TRBJ1-1, with 8 positions matching TRBD1. V shed 2 bases, J shed 11 bases, and the junction held 4 bases outside the gene matches. The CDR3 runs 12 residues. Germline V gene lookup returns CDR1 MNHEY and CDR2 SVGAGI.

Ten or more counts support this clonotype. CDR3 bases: TGTGCCAGTGAACAAGTCGTCGGGCATGGCTACACCTTC. It yields the protein CASEQVVGHGYTF. The rearrangement joins TRBV25-1 to TRBJ1-2; D gene unclear. Germline assignment: CDR1 MGHDK and CDR2 SYGVNS. V gave up 9 bases and J gave up 6 bases, with 17 bases separating them. This CDR3 has 13 residues.

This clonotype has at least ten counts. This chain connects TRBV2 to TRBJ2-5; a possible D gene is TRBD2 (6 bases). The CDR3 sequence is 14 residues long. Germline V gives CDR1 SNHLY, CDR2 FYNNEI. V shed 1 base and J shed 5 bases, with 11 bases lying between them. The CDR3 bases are TGTGCCAGCAGTGAAGGGCTAGCGAGGGAGACCCAGTACTTC. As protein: CASSEGLARETQYF.

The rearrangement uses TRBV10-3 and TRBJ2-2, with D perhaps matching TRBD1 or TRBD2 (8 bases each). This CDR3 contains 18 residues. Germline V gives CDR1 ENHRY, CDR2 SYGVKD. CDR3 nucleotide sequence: TGTGTCAGCCATCATAGCACAGGGGGACTAGAAATGACCGGGGAGCTGTTTTTT. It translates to CVSHHSTGGLEMTGELFF.

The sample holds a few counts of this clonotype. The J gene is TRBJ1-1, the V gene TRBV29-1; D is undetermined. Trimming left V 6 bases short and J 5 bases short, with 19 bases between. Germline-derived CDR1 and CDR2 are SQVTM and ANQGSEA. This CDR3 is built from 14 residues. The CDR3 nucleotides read TGCAGCGTCGAAAAAACAGAGCCGTATACTGAAGCTTTCTTT. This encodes CSVEKTEPYTEAFF.

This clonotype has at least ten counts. The CDR3 region is CASSDSRGPSGYTF. Here the CDR3 DNA reads TGTGCCAGCAGTGACAGCAGGGGACCCTCTGGCTACACCTTC. This chain joins TRBV2 and TRBJ1-2; a possible D gene is TRBD1 (6 bases). The CDR3 extends over 14 amino acids. Between the trimmed V and J ends, which lost 3 bases and 7 bases, there was a span of 15 bases. CDR1 and CDR2 (germline): SNHLY, FYNNEI.

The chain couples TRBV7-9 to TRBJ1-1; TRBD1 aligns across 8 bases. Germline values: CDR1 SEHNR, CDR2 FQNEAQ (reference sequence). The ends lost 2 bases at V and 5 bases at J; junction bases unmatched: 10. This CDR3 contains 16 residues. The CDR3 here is CASSLTPAGGRTEAFF. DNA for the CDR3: TGTGCCAGCAGCTTAACCCCCGCAGGGGGCAGGACTGAAGCTTTCTTT.

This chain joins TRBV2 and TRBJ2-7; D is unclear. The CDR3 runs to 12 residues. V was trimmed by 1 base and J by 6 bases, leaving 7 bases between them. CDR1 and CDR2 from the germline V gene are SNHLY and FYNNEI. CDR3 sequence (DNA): TGTGCCAGCAGTGAAGGAGATGGCGAGCAGTACTTC. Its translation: CASSEGDGEQYF.

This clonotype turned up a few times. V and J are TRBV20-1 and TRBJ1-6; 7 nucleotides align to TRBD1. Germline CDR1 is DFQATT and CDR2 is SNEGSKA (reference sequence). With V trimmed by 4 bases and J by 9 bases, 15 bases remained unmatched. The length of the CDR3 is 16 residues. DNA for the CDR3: TGCAGTGCTACTCGCTCCGGGACAGCAGCTCTTTCACCCCTCCACTTT. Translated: CSATRSGTAALSPLHF.

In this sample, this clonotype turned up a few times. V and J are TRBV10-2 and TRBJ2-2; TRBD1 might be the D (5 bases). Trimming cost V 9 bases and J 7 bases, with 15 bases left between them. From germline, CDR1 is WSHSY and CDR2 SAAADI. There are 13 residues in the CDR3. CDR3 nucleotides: TGCGCCAGTGACCAGCTCCAGGGCGGGGAGCTGTTTTTT. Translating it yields CASDQLQGGELFF.

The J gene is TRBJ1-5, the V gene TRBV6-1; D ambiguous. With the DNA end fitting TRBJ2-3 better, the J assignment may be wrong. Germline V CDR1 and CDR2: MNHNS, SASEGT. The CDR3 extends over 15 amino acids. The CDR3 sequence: CASQSGDRSTDTQYF. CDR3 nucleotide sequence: TGTGCCAGCCAGTCAGGAGATCGCAGCACAGATACGCAGTATTTT.

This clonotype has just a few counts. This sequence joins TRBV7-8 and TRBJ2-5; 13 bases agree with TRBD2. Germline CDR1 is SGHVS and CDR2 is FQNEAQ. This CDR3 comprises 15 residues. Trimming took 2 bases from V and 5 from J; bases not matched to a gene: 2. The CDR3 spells CASSLILAGGETQYF. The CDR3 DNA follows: TGTGCCAGCAGCTTAATACTAGCGGGAGGGGAGACCCAGTACTTC.

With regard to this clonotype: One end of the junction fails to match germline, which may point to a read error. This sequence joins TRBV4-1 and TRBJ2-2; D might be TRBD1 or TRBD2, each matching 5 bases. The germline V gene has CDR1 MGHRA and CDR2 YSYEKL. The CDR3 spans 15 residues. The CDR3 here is CASNQRDANTGELFF. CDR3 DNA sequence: TGCGCCAGCAACCAACGGGACGCGAACACCGGGGAGCTGTTTTTT.

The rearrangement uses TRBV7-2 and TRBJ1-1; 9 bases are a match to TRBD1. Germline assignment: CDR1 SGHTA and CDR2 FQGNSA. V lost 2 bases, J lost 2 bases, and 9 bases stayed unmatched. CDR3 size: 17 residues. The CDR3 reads CASSLWDREMRNTEAFF. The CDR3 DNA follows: TGTGCCAGCAGCTTATGGGACAGGGAAATGAGAAACACTGAAGCTTTCTTT.

CDR3 loop: CASSGLPPPYNSPLHF. CDR3 in DNA: TGCGCCAGCAGTGGCCTGCCACCTCCCTATAATTCACCCCTCCACTTT. The V call is TRBV4-1, the J call TRBJ1-6, with D unclear. Looked up from germline, CDR1 is MGHRA and CDR2 is YSYEKL. Trimming stripped 6 bases from V and 2 bases from J, with 14 bases between. The CDR3 covers 16 residues.

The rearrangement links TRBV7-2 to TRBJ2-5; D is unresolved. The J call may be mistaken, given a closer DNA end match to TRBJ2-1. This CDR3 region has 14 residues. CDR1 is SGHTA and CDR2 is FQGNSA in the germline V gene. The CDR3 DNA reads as TGTGCCAGCAGCGCGATTCCTAGTTACAATGAGCAGTTCTTC. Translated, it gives CASSAIPSYNEQFF.

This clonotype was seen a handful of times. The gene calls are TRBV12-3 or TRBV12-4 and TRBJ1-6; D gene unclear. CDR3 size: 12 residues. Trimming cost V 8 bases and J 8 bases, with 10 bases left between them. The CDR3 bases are TGTGCCAGCGGATCCCCCTATTCACCCCTCCACTTT. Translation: CASGSPYSPLHF.

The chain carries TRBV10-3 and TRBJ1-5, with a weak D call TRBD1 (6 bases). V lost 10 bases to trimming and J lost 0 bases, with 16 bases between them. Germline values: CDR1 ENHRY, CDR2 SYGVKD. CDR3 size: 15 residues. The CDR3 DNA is TGTGCCACCGGGGGACAAGGCTATAGCAATCAGCCCCAGCATTTT. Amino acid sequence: CATGGQGYSNQPQHF.

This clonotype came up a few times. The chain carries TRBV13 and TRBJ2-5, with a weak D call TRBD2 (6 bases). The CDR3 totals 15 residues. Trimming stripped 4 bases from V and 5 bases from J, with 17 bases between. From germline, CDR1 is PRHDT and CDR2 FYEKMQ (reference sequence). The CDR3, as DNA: TGTGCCAGCAGCTACCGGGACTCCAAGGGGGAGACCCAGTACTTC. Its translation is CASSYRDSKGETQYF.

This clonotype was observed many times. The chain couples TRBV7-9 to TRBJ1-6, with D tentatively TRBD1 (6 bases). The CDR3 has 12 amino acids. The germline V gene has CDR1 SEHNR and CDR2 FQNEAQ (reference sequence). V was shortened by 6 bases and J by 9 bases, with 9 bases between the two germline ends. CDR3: CASSRTVSPLHF. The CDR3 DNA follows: TGTGCCAGCAGTCGGACAGTTTCACCCCTCCACTTT.

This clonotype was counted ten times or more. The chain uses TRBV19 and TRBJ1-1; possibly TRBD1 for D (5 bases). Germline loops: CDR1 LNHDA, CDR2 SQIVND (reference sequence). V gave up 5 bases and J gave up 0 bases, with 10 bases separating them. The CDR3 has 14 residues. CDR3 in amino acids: CASSRGGLNTEAFF. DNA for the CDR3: TGTGCCAGTAGTCGGGGGGGACTGAACACTGAAGCTTTCTTT.

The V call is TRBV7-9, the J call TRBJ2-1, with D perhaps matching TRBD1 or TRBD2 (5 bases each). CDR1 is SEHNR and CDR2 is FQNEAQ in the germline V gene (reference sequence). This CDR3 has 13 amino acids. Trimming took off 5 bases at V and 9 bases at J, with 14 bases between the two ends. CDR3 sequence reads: CASSPEVRGEQFF. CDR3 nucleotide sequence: TGTGCCAGCAGCCCCGAGGTGAGGGGTGAGCAGTTCTTC.